Below, 30 T cell receptor beta chains from the same sample are listed, as sequenced in a study of healthy donors' naive CD4 and CD8 T cells. TCR libraries were built from 500 to 550 ng of total RNA by linear amplification. Via MiXCR, TCRdb re-called the reads, giving one row per CDR3 protein. The table lists some 190,000 distinct CDR3 sequences, over 60% of them singletons, with 2.3% in the top ten. The specimen was naive CD4+ and CD8+ T cells sorted from blood, pooled from several donors. The receptors come from a pool of human donors in good health; the sample pools cells from several healthy donors.

The table lists this clonotype with a few counts. The chain is built from TRBV6-5 and TRBJ1-2; D is undetermined. The CDR3 is 17 amino acids. Trimming cost V 6 bases and J 2 bases, with 22 bases left between them. Germline V gene data show CDR1 as MNHEY and CDR2 as SVGAGI. In DNA, the CDR3 is TGTGCCAGCAGGAAAGAAGGGCGGGGTCGTTGGAACTATGGCTACACCTTC. It specifies CASRKEGRGRWNYGYTF.

The V and J genes are TRBV6-2 or TRBV6-3 and TRBJ2-7; D is uncertain. Germline lookup yields CDR1 MNHEY and CDR2 SVGEGT. Trimming left V 4 bases short and J 7 bases short, with 8 bases between. The CDR3 is 11 amino acids. The CDR3 region has the DNA TGTGCCAGCAGTTCTACCGGGGAGCAGTACTTC. Amino acid sequence: CASSSTGEQYF.

This chain joins TRBV13 and TRBJ2-1; tentative D call: TRBD1 (6 bases). Trimming removed 5 bases at V and 10 bases at J, with 12 bases between. The CDR3 has 12 residues. The germline V gene encodes CDR1 PRHDT and CDR2 FYEKMQ (reference sequence). In DNA, the CDR3 is TGTGCCAGCAGCCCTAGGGGGTTGGAGCAGTTCTTC. Its translation: CASSPRGLEQFF. The variable domain in full, with the rest retrieved from reference TRBV13 and TRBJ2-1, is AAGVIQSPRHLIKEKRETATLKCYPIPRHDTVYWYQQGPGQDPQFLISFYEKMQSDKGSIPDRFSAQQFSDYHSELNMSSLELGDSALYFCASSPRGLEQFFGPGTRLTVL.

This chain links TRBV29-1 with TRBJ2-2; perhaps TRBD1 as D (6 bases). Germline V gives CDR1 SQVTM, CDR2 ANQGSEA. The V gene lost 3 bases and the J gene lost 5 bases, with 10 bases spanning the gap. There are 13 residues in the CDR3. CDR3 sequence: CSVDATGTGELFF. The CDR3 DNA sequence: TGCAGCGTTGATGCCACAGGGACCGGGGAGCTGTTTTTT.

This chain uses TRBV6-6 with TRBJ2-7; no firm D call. The V end lost 2 bases, the J end lost 2 bases, and 7 bases lay between the germline ends. CDR1 MNHNY and CDR2 SVGAGI come from the germline V gene (reference sequence). The CDR3 extends over 13 amino acids. The DNA of the CDR3 is TGTGCCAGCAGTTACGGACCGACCTACGAGCAGTACTTC. Its protein is CASSYGPTYEQYF.

Here the CDR3 reads CAWCDRGSYEQYF. The CDR3 region has the DNA TGTGCCTGGTGTGACAGGGGCTCCTACGAGCAGTACTTC. The genes are TRBV30 and TRBJ2-7, with TRBD1 identical over 8 bases. The CDR3 has 13 residues. Trimming cost V 5 bases and J 0 bases; bases outside gene matches: 3. Per germline, CDR1 GTSNPN and CDR2 SVGIG (reference sequence).

The gene calls are TRBV29-1 and TRBJ1-2; 8 bases are shared with TRBD1. Looked up from germline, CDR1 is SQVTM and CDR2 is ANQGSEA. The J segment lost 1 base and the V segment lost 5 bases, leaving 9 bases of the junction unmatched. This CDR3 has 15 amino acids. CDR3 DNA sequence: TGCAGCGTTCCTTTGACAGGGGAGAATAACTATGGCTACACCTTC. Translating gives CSVPLTGENNYGYTF.

This clonotype was recorded a few times. The chain recombines TRBV29-1 with TRBJ2-1; 10 bases agree with TRBD2. Germline V gives CDR1 SQVTM, CDR2 ANQGSEA. The CDR3 has 16 residues. Trimming took 1 base from V and 4 from J; bases not matched to a gene: 7. CDR3 bases: TGCAGCGTTGAAGGGTCTAGCGGGGGCCAGTACAATGAGCAGTTCTTC. It is translated as CSVEGSSGGQYNEQFF.

About this clonotype: Because it lacks the conserved phenylalanine or tryptophan at the end, this CDR3 is likely a read error. No DNA is shown, since the ends of the CDR3 on it are uncertain; the CDR3 is the one TCRdb lists. V gene TRBV12-3 or TRBV12-4 combines with J gene TRBJ1-2. From its first to its last residue, the CDR3 has 9 amino acids. The CDR3: CASSFTILV.

The chain links TRBV20-1 to TRBJ2-1, with 9 bases that match TRBD2. In germline, CDR1 is DFQATT, CDR2 SNEGSKA (reference sequence). The V segment lost 5 bases and the J segment 9 bases; nucleotides outside the gene matches: 11. The CDR3 loop spans 14 amino acids. CDR3 region: CSASRLADNLEQFF. As DNA, the CDR3 is TGCAGTGCTTCCCGACTAGCGGATAACCTTGAGCAGTTCTTC.

To note about this clonotype: The junction departs from germline at one end; a sequencing error may be responsible. This chain uses TRBV27 with TRBJ1-1; the match to TRBD1 covers 9 bases. CDR3 size: 17 residues. From germline, CDR1 is MNHEY and CDR2 SMNVEV (reference sequence). The DNA for the CDR3 is TGTGTCAGCACCACTATATCCTTCCTGACAGGGGGCACTGAAGCTTTCTTT. It encodes CVSTTISFLTGGTEAFF.

The chain recombines TRBV19 with TRBJ2-2; D gene ambiguous. The germline CDR1 and CDR2 sequences are LNHDA and SQIVND (reference sequence). The CDR3 is 13 residues long. V was trimmed by 5 bases and J by 4 bases, leaving 8 bases between them. As DNA, the CDR3 is TGTGCCAGTAGTTTCAAGGTCACCGGGGAGCTGTTTTTT. It codes for CASSFKVTGELFF. The complete variable domain, with remaining parts taken from reference TRBV19 and TRBJ2-2, reads DGGITQSPKYLFRKEGQNVTLSCEQNLNHDAMYWYRQDPGQGLRLIYYSQIVNDFQKGDIAEGYSVSREKKESFPLTVTSAQKNPTAFYLCASSFKVTGELFFGEGSRLTVL.

The chain carries TRBV11-2 and TRBJ2-1; TRBD1 matches at 8 bases. V dropped 5 bases and J dropped 16; count of bases not matched to a gene: 10. Germline-derived CDR1 and CDR2 are SGHAT and FQNNGV. The CDR3 totals 12 residues. CDR3 sequence reads: CASSPRGTGGFF. The CDR3 bases are TGTGCCAGCAGCCCCAGAGGCACAGGGGGATTCTTC. Full variable domain (rest looked up from reference TRBV11-2 and TRBJ2-1): EAGVAQSPRYKIIEKRQSVAFWCNPISGHATLYWYQQILGQGPKLLIQFQNNGVVDDSQLPKDRFSAERLKGVDSTLKIQPAKLEDSAVYLCASSPRGTGGFFGPGTRLTVL.

There are a few counts of this clonotype. The CDR3 DNA reads as TGCAGCGCCAAGGGACAGGGTTCCTACGAGCAGTACTTC. Amino acid sequence: CSAKGQGSYEQYF. This rearrangement joins TRBV29-1 to TRBJ2-7; TRBD1 matches 9 bases. The germline V gene encodes CDR1 SQVTM and CDR2 ANQGSEA. The CDR3 runs to 13 residues. V trimming: 7 bases; J trimming: 1 base; junction bases outside the gene matches: 5.

The J gene is TRBJ2-1, the V gene TRBV6-1; 13 nucleotides line up with TRBD2. The junction had 3 bases not matched to a gene; V was cut back by 10 bases and J by 0 bases. The germline gives CDR1 MNHNS, CDR2 SASEGT. The CDR3 loop spans 15 amino acids. As DNA, the CDR3 is TGTGCCACCGGGACTAGCGGGACCTCCTACAATGAGCAGTTCTTC. This encodes CATGTSGTSYNEQFF.

The sample holds a few counts of this clonotype. The chain has TRBV27 and TRBJ1-2, with 7 bases matching TRBD1. V was pared by 10 bases and J by 7 bases, with 15 bases of the junction left unmatched. CDR1 is MNHEY and CDR2 is SMNVEV in the germline V gene (reference sequence). The CDR3 length is 14 residues. In nucleotides, the CDR3 is TGTGCCACCCGACAGGGTCGCCCCTTTGCTGGCTACACCTTC. Its translation is CATRQGRPFAGYTF.

This clonotype was seen only once. The rearrangement joins TRBV19 to TRBJ2-1, with unresolved D. V was pared by 5 bases and J by 3 bases, with 8 bases between. Per the germline V gene, CDR1 is LNHDA and CDR2 is SQIVND (reference sequence). The CDR3 contains 13 residues. In nucleotides, the CDR3 is TGTGCCAGTAGTGTGAACAACTACAATGAGCAGTTCTTC. This gives the protein CASSVNNYNEQFF.

The J gene is TRBJ2-3, the V gene TRBV11-2, with D possibly being TRBD1 (6 bases). Germline V gene sequence: CDR1 SGHAT, CDR2 FQNNGV. This CDR3 is 14 amino acids long. Deletions cut 5 bases from V and 2 bases from J, with 11 bases between. The CDR3: CASSLRDITDTQYF. CDR3 DNA sequence: TGTGCCAGCAGCCTCCGGGACATCACAGATACGCAGTATTTT.

Of note for this clonotype: The junction departs from germline at one end; a sequencing error may be responsible. The chain employs TRBV19 and TRBJ2-7; D is ambiguous. The CDR3 totals 12 residues. Germline loops: CDR1 LNHDA, CDR2 SQIVND (reference sequence). DNA for the CDR3: TGCGCCAGTAGTATCGGCATAGGGGAGCAGTACTTC. Its translation is CASSIGIGEQYF.

This clonotype has a handful of counts. This chain links TRBV7-8 with TRBJ2-1, with 7 bases fitting TRBD2. CDR3 length equals 17 residues. Trimming took 2 bases from V and 0 from J; bases not matched to a gene: 7. Germline CDR1 and CDR2: SGHVS and FQNEAQ. The CDR3 DNA reads TGTGCCAGCAGCTTACAGGGAGCGGGGAGCTCCTACAATGAGCAGTTCTTC. It specifies CASSLQGAGSSYNEQFF.

The V gene is TRBV6-2 or TRBV6-3, the J gene TRBJ2-4; D is perhaps TRBD2 (5 bases). The V gene's germline CDR1 is MNHEY and CDR2 SVGEGT. The V end was cut by 5 bases, the J end by 0 bases, with 11 bases between. This CDR3 contains 15 residues. The CDR3 here is CASSPLGVAKNIQYF. In nucleotides, the CDR3 is TGTGCCAGCAGTCCCCTGGGAGTAGCCAAAAACATTCAGTACTTC.

This clonotype was found a few times. The rearrangement links TRBV29-1 to TRBJ2-5; D not certain. Germline V gene lookup returns CDR1 SQVTM and CDR2 ANQGSEA. CDR3 length equals 13 residues. Between the trimmed V and J ends, which lost 4 bases and 5 bases, there was a span of 14 bases. The CDR3 sequence: CSVVRSLGETQYF. Written as DNA, the CDR3 is TGCAGCGTTGTCCGGAGTTTGGGGGAGACCCAGTACTTC.

The chain is built from TRBV18 and TRBJ2-1, with 9 bases fitting TRBD2. Unmatched junction bases numbered 7, after V lost 6 bases and J lost 4 bases. Germline CDR1 KGHSH, CDR2 LQKENI. The CDR3 loop spans 15 amino acids. The CDR3 here is CASSPTSGPYNEQFF. In DNA, the CDR3 is TGTGCCAGCTCCCCCACTAGCGGGCCTTACAATGAGCAGTTCTTC.

V is TRBV11-2 and J is TRBJ2-1; 10 bases are a match to TRBD2. The CDR3 loop spans 15 amino acids. The V segment lost 6 bases and the J segment 4 bases; nucleotides outside the gene matches: 6. The germline CDR1 and CDR2 sequences are SGHAT and FQNNGV. The CDR3 reads CASRPGLAFYNEQFF. CDR3 DNA sequence: TGTGCCAGCAGACCGGGACTAGCGTTTTACAATGAGCAGTTCTTC.

V and J are TRBV20-1 and TRBJ1-5; D is possibly TRBD1 (5 bases). Per germline, CDR1 DFQATT and CDR2 SNEGSKA (reference sequence). The CDR3 sequence is 14 residues long. V lost 6 bases and J lost 7, with 19 bases in between. CDR3 amino acids: CSAATGGVGQPQHF. CDR3 bases: TGCAGTGCAGCGACTGGGGGAGTTGGGCAGCCCCAGCATTTT.

The chain employs TRBV5-4 and TRBJ2-7, with TRBD1 matching 11 bases. Germline CDR1 is SGHNT and CDR2 is YYREEE (reference sequence). V lost 4 bases, J lost 3 bases, and 3 bases stayed unmatched. The CDR3 is 14 residues long. Here the CDR3 DNA reads TGTGCCAGCAGCGAGGGACAGGGGGACTACGAGCAGTACTTC. Its translation: CASSEGQGDYEQYF.

The V and J genes are TRBV6-2 or TRBV6-3 and TRBJ2-4, with 10 bases aligning to TRBD2. Germline V gives CDR1 MNHEY, CDR2 SVGEGT. The V segment lost 8 bases and the J segment 5 bases; nucleotides outside the gene matches: 3. The CDR3 spans 13 residues. The CDR3 region has the DNA TGTGCCAGCCTCGGACTAGCGGAAAACATTCAGTACTTC. Translated, it gives CASLGLAENIQYF.

As for this clonotype: The conserved closing phenylalanine or tryptophan is absent in this CDR3, likely reflecting a read error. CDR3 in DNA: TGCAGCGCTGACACTGAAGCTTTCCTT. Encoded protein: CSADTEAFL. The gene calls are TRBV29-1 and TRBJ1-1; D gene unclear. CDR1 is SQVTM, CDR2 ANQGSEA, per germline. The CDR3 runs to 9 residues. V shed 7 bases and J shed 3 bases, with 3 bases lying between them.

V and J are TRBV18 and TRBJ2-3; 9 bases fit TRBD2. The V gene's germline CDR1 is KGHSH and CDR2 LQKENI. This CDR3 has 16 amino acids. With V trimmed by 6 bases and J by 1 base, 8 bases remained unmatched. The CDR3 region is CASSPDTSGRTDTQYF. As DNA, the CDR3 is TGTGCCAGCTCCCCCGATACTAGCGGGCGCACAGATACGCAGTATTTT.

This sequence joins TRBV6-5 and TRBJ1-1, with D possibly being TRBD1 (5 bases). This CDR3 spans 14 amino acids. Germline V gene data show CDR1 as MNHEY and CDR2 as SVGAGI. V was clipped by 7 bases and J by 1 base, with 13 bases between them. This CDR3 reads CASIPRGSNTEAFF. The CDR3 nucleotides are TGTGCCAGCATTCCAAGGGGATCGAACACTGAAGCTTTCTTT.